A single sample is the source of the 30 T cell receptor beta chains below, sequenced in a study of shared clonotypes between healthy human individuals (dated by TCRdb to the early 2020s). Receptors were amplified or captured by the immunoSEQ multiplex PCR assay. TCRdb provides this immuneACCESS table in a form limited to in-frame rearrangements. Some clones are lacking; in checked studies, under half of them reflect an unresolved V gene, and why the rest are absent is not known. In all, the sample holds some 500,000 clones, and around 79% of those were seen once. The ten largest make up roughly 12% of the sample. Sequencing input: PBMCs. The source of these receptors is a woman aged 35 to 49 in good health. Some clones in this sample may be carry-over from other donors' samples.

The rearrangement joins TRBV4-1 to TRBJ1-5; perhaps TRBD1 as D (5 bases). This CDR3 has 14 residues. CDR1 MGHRA and CDR2 YSYEKL come from the germline V gene. Trimming removed 3 bases from V and 8 bases from J, with 14 bases in between. This CDR3 reads CASSQRTGGEPQHF. The DNA for the CDR3 is TGCGCCAGCAGCCAGCGTACCGGGGGGGAGCCCCAGCATTTT.

The V and J genes are TRBV29-1 and TRBJ1-5, with a weak D call TRBD1 (6 bases). V was pared by 7 bases and J by 5 bases, with 15 bases between. This CDR3 has 13 amino acids. CDR1 is SQVTM, CDR2 ANQGSEA, per germline. The CDR3 loop is CSASGGRDQPQHF. The CDR3 DNA follows: TGCAGCGCGAGCGGGGGGCGCGATCAGCCCCAGCATTTT.

The J gene is TRBJ1-2, the V gene TRBV15, with D unclear. Trimming took off 3 bases at V and 1 base at J, with 9 bases between the two ends. CDR1 and CDR2 (germline): LNHNV, YYDKDF (reference sequence). The CDR3 totals 14 residues. CDR3 sequence reads: CATSSLSGNYGYTF. The CDR3 coding sequence is TGTGCCACCAGCAGCCTTAGTGGTAACTATGGCTACACCTTC.

The gene calls are TRBV5-1 and TRBJ2-3; 10 bases match TRBD2. Germline V gene lookup returns CDR1 SGHRS and CDR2 YFSETQ. The V and J ends lost 1 base and 1 base, in that order; junction bases with no gene match: 3. CDR3 length equals 16 residues. The CDR3 region is CASSLSLAGGTDTQYF. DNA of the CDR3: TGCGCCAGCAGCTTGTCCCTAGCGGGAGGCACAGATACGCAGTATTTT.

The sample holds a few counts of this clone. This same CDR3 is encoded by further DNA sequences in the sample. The chain recombines TRBV10-3 with TRBJ2-7, with D possibly matching TRBD1 (5 bases). The V gene lost 0 bases and the J gene lost 5 bases, with 11 bases spanning the gap. The length of the CDR3 is 14 residues. CDR1 and CDR2 from the germline V gene are ENHRY and SYGVKD. The CDR3 region is CAISESQGIHEQYF. The CDR3 region has the DNA TGTGCCATCAGTGAGTCCCAGGGTATCCACGAGCAGTACTTC.

The sample holds many counts of this clone. The chain employs TRBV6-5 and TRBJ2-7, with D possibly being TRBD2 (5 bases). The V gene lost 7 bases and the J gene lost 3 bases, with 16 bases spanning the gap. Germline V gene sequence: CDR1 MNHEY, CDR2 SVGAGI. The CDR3 covers 14 residues. CDR3 DNA sequence: TGTGCCAGCATGGATAGGACTCGGGGCTACGAGCAGTACTTC. Its translation is CASMDRTRGYEQYF.

The chain carries TRBV7-8 and TRBJ2-7; D is undetermined. Trimming pared 3 bases from V and 2 bases from J, leaving 11 bases between. Germline V gene lookup returns CDR1 SGHVS and CDR2 FQNEAQ. The CDR3 is 14 amino acids. This CDR3 is CASSLAVLPYEQYF. The CDR3 bases are TGTGCCAGCAGCTTGGCGGTTCTACCCTACGAGCAGTACTTC.

A remark on this clone: A much larger clone lies a single base off, so this may be a read error. This chain joins TRBV7-3 and TRBJ1-1; D not resolved. Germline CDR1 SGHTA, CDR2 FQGTGA. This CDR3 spans 13 amino acids. With 5 bases removed from V and 0 bases from J, the gap between germline ends came to 7 bases. The DNA of the CDR3 is TGTGCCAGCAGCGTAGATTTGAACACTGAAGCTTTCTTT. It is translated as CASSVDLNTEAFF. The entire variable domain, with the rest obtained from reference TRBV7-3 and TRBJ1-1, is as follows: GAGVSQTPSNKVTEKGKYVELRCDPISGHTALYWYRQSLGQGPEFLIYFQGTGAADDSGLPNDRFFAVRPEGSVSTLKIQRTERGDSAVYLCASSVDLNTEAFFGQGTRLTVV.

The sample holds a few counts of this clone. The V call is TRBV15, the J call TRBJ2-5, with TRBD2 matching over 12 bases. CDR3 length: 14 amino acids. CDR1 is LNHNV, CDR2 YYDKDF, per germline (reference sequence). J was trimmed by 4 bases and V by 4 bases; bases with no gene match: 1. Here the CDR3 DNA reads TGTGCCACCAGCAAACTAGCGGGAGGAGAGACCCAGTACTTC. It yields the protein CATSKLAGGETQYF.

The rearrangement links TRBV15 to TRBJ2-7; 7 positions agree with TRBD1. Germline V gives CDR1 LNHNV, CDR2 YYDKDF (reference sequence). The CDR3 totals 15 residues. V lost 6 bases, J lost 0 bases, and 8 bases stayed unmatched. In DNA form, the CDR3 reads TGTGCCACCAGAACGGACAGGTCCTACTCCTACGAGCAGTACTTC. Its protein product is CATRTDRSYSYEQYF.

The V call is TRBV6-6, the J call TRBJ2-5, with 7 bases identical to TRBD2. The trim removed 0 bases at V and 0 bases at J, leaving 4 bases unmatched. Germline lookup yields CDR1 MNHNY and CDR2 SVGAGI (reference sequence). The CDR3 is 16 residues long. CDR3 nucleotide sequence: TGTGCCAGCAGTTACTCCGGCGGGAGCGACCAAGAGACCCAGTACTTC. Protein sequence: CASSYSGGSDQETQYF.

The V and J genes are TRBV18 and TRBJ1-6, with TRBD1 matching 8 bases. The length of the CDR3 is 15 residues. Germline CDR1 KGHSH, CDR2 LQKENI. V lost 0 bases to trimming and J lost 9 bases; unmatched junction nucleotides: 4. The CDR3 loop is CASSPPTGVGSPLHF. As DNA, the CDR3 is TGTGCCAGCTCACCACCGACAGGGGTGGGTTCACCCCTCCACTTT.

J is TRBJ2-7 and V is TRBV11-3; tentative D call: TRBD1 (6 bases). V shed 5 bases and J shed 0 bases, with 11 bases lying between them. This CDR3 is 14 amino acids long. In germline, CDR1 is SGHNT, CDR2 YENEEA. The CDR3 DNA reads TGTGCCAGCAGCCACGAGGGGGACTCCTACGAGCAGTACTTC. Protein product: CASSHEGDSYEQYF.

The chain carries TRBV28 and TRBJ2-5; tentative D call: TRBD1 (6 bases). The last part of the DNA fits TRBJ2-7 better; the J call may be wrong. Looked up from germline, CDR1 is MDHEN and CDR2 is SYDVKM. The CDR3 consists of 12 residues. As DNA, the CDR3 is TGTGCCAGCAGTTCAAACAGGGACGAGCAGTACTTC. Translation: CASSSNRDEQYF.

The gene calls are TRBV7-9 and TRBJ2-1, with TRBD2 matching 10 bases. Germline assignment: CDR1 SEHNR and CDR2 FQNEAQ (reference sequence). The CDR3 has 15 residues. V gave up 3 bases and J gave up 9 bases; unmatched junction bases: 8. The CDR3 DNA sequence: TGTGCCAGCAGCTTCGCTCCTAGCGGGAGCTCTGAGCAGTTCTTC. Encoded protein: CASSFAPSGSSEQFF.

This chain joins TRBV19 and TRBJ2-1; 7 bases map to TRBD2. Per the germline V gene, CDR1 is LNHDA and CDR2 is SQIVND (reference sequence). CDR3 length: 14 amino acids. V trimming: 4 bases; J trimming: 6 bases; junction bases outside the gene matches: 6. The CDR3 loop is CASSTRDYLNEQFF. CDR3 DNA sequence: TGTGCCAGTAGTACCCGGGACTACCTCAATGAGCAGTTCTTC.

Of note for this clone: Sequence at one end of the junction differs from germline and may be a read error. The sample carries other DNA sequences with the same CDR3. J is TRBJ2-7 and V is TRBV20-1, with 10 nucleotides matching TRBD2. CDR3 size: 11 residues. The germline V gene has CDR1 DFQATT and CDR2 SNEGSKA (reference sequence). The CDR3 DNA reads as TGTAGTGCAACTAGCGGGAACGAGCAGTACTTC. Its protein product is CSATSGNEQYF.

The chain uses TRBV11-2 and TRBJ2-2; 11 bases match TRBD2. Per the germline V gene, CDR1 is SGHAT and CDR2 is FQNNGV. Trimming cost V 5 bases and J 4 bases; bases outside gene matches: 9. CDR3 length: 17 residues. This CDR3 reads CASSPGGLAGGTGELFF. For the CDR3, the DNA is TGTGCCAGCAGCCCAGGGGGTCTAGCGGGAGGCACCGGGGAGCTGTTTTTT.

The rearrangement links TRBV10-3 to TRBJ2-1; TRBD2 agrees at 12 bases. The length of the CDR3 is 15 residues. Per germline, CDR1 ENHRY and CDR2 SYGVKD. The junction had 6 bases not matched to a gene; V was cut back by 7 bases and J by 5 bases. For the CDR3, the DNA is TGTGCCATCACCCAGACTAGCGGGGGAAACAATGAGCAGTTCTTC. Translating it yields CAITQTSGGNNEQFF.

This clone was recorded a few times. The chain couples TRBV4-2 to TRBJ2-2; D not certain. V gave up 0 bases and J gave up 3 bases, with 14 bases separating them. Germline V lookup: CDR1 LGHNA, CDR2 YNFKEQ. This CDR3 comprises 17 residues. The DNA for the CDR3 is TGTGCCAGCAGCCAAGATTACGGCAGGAGCCACACCGGGGAGCTGTTTTTT. Its translation is CASSQDYGRSHTGELFF.

This chain connects TRBV7-9 to TRBJ2-1, with 13 nucleotides matching TRBD2. The junction had 5 bases not matched to a gene; V was cut back by 0 bases and J by 0 bases. This CDR3 has 19 residues. CDR1 is SEHNR, CDR2 FQNEAQ, per germline (reference sequence). The CDR3 sequence: CASSLAGTSGKSSYNEQFF. CDR3 in DNA: TGTGCCAGCAGCTTAGCTGGGACTAGCGGGAAAAGCTCCTACAATGAGCAGTTCTTC.

Ten or more counts support this clone. This chain connects TRBV5-4 to TRBJ1-1; D call uncertain. V lost 0 bases and J 2 bases, leaving 2 bases between the germline ends. Germline V gives CDR1 SGHNT, CDR2 YYREEE (reference sequence). The CDR3 spans 12 residues. DNA of the CDR3: TGTGCCAGCAGCTTGGACAACACTGAAGCTTTCTTT. Residues: CASSLDNTEAFF.

The genes are TRBV2 and TRBJ1-2; D may be TRBD1 (5 bases). This CDR3 spans 11 amino acids. Trimming shortened V by 8 bases and J by 5 bases, and 9 bases separated the two germline ends. CDR1 SNHLY and CDR2 FYNNEI come from the germline V gene. CDR3 coding DNA: TGTGCCAGCGGGGGAAGTTATGGCTACACCTTC. Translating gives CASGGSYGYTF.

V is TRBV30 and J is TRBJ2-1; 8 bases line up with TRBD2. The CDR3 consists of 13 residues. V trimming: 6 bases; J trimming: 4 bases; junction bases outside the gene matches: 5. The germline CDR1 and CDR2 sequences are GTSNPN and SVGIG (reference sequence). The DNA for the CDR3 is TGTGCCTGCTTTAGCGGGGAGTACAATGAGCAGTTCTTC. The encoded protein is CACFSGEYNEQFF. Full variable domain (missing parts from reference TRBV30 and TRBJ2-1): SQTIHQWPATLVQPVGSPLSLECTVEGTSNPNLYWYRQAAGRGLQLLFYSVGIGQISSEVPQNLSASRPQDRQFILSSKKLLLSDSGFYLCACFSGEYNEQFFGPGTRLTVL.

The gene calls are TRBV14 and TRBJ2-1; D possibly matches TRBD1 or TRBD2 (6 bases each). The germline V gene encodes CDR1 SGHDN and CDR2 FVKESK. The CDR3 totals 20 residues. V lost 0 bases to trimming and J lost 0 bases, with 21 bases between them. The CDR3 region has the DNA TGTGCCAGCAGCCAAGATCGGGGGCACCCTATGGCGGTCTCCTACAATGAGCAGTTCTTC. Translated, it gives CASSQDRGHPMAVSYNEQFF.

The V call is TRBV9, the J call TRBJ2-1; 7 nucleotides line up with TRBD2. Germline loops: CDR1 SGDLS, CDR2 YYNGEE. The CDR3 length is 15 residues. The J segment lost 6 bases and the V segment lost 0 bases, leaving 6 bases of the junction unmatched. The CDR3 bases are TGTGCCAGCAGCGTAGGAACCCGGACTAGCAATGAGCAGTTCTTC. This codes for CASSVGTRTSNEQFF.

V usage is TRBV21-1 and J usage is TRBJ1-5. TRBV21-1 is noted as a pseudogene. The CDR3 runs to 16 residues. The CDR3 here is CASSGNSTGRDQPQHF. DNA of the CDR3: TGTGCCAGCAGCGGCAACTCGACAGGGAGGGATCAGCCCCAGCATTTT.

Regarding this clone: The sample contains more than one DNA sequence encoding this CDR3. This sequence joins TRBV7-8 and TRBJ2-1; 7 positions agree with TRBD2. Germline V lookup: CDR1 SGHVS, CDR2 FQNEAQ. The junction had 10 bases not matched to a gene; V was cut back by 5 bases and J by 0 bases. The CDR3 contains 17 residues. The CDR3 DNA sequence: TGTGCCAGCAGCCCCCGGAGGGGCGGGAGCTCCTACAATGAGCAGTTCTTC. Its translation: CASSPRRGGSSYNEQFF.

This chain connects TRBV11-2 to TRBJ1-2, with D possibly being TRBD1 (6 bases). CDR3 length: 15 amino acids. Trimming left V 0 bases short and J 1 base short, with 9 bases between. Per germline, CDR1 SGHAT and CDR2 FQNNGV. The CDR3 region is CASSLEVRGNYGYTF. CDR3 coding DNA: TGTGCCAGCAGCTTAGAGGTCAGGGGTAACTATGGCTACACCTTC.

The J gene is TRBJ2-7, the V gene TRBV30; D is undetermined. Germline V gene lookup returns CDR1 GTSNPN and CDR2 SVGIG (reference sequence). CDR3 size: 9 residues. V was pared by 8 bases and J by 6 bases, with 8 bases between. DNA of the CDR3: TGTGCCCACCTCGTCGAGCAGTACTTC. It is translated as CAHLVEQYF. Drawing the rest from reference TRBV30 and TRBJ2-7, the complete variable domain is SQTIHQWPATLVQPVGSPLSLECTVEGTSNPNLYWYRQAAGRGLQLLFYSVGIGQISSEVPQNLSASRPQDRQFILSSKKLLLSDSGFYLCAHLVEQYFGPGTRLTVT.